The clone carrying this TCR beta chain is categorized as medium-sized (0.01 to 0.1%). Different DNA sequences within this sample yield the same CDR3. This record comes from a study of blood T cell repertoires in COVID-19. Study background: Material from acute and convalescent COVID-19 was sourced from the United States, Italy and Spain.

Per the original data handling: It was from reference gene primer amplification that nucleated cell counts were estimated. Sequencing used immunoSEQ multiplex PCR; TCRdb keeps in-frame clones, though not all of them. Clonal size and the V and J genes are those of that table, whereas D and trimming came from the DNA. The table shows over 20,000 clones, with around 88% occurring only once. The specimen was peripheral blood. This clonotype originated in a man in his 70s with acute or convalescent COVID-19.

The CDR3 sequence: CASRGGGGPQETQYF. DNA for the CDR3: TGTGCCAGCCGCGGCGGGGGGGGGCCCCAAGAGACCCAGTACTTC. The chain couples TRBV9 to TRBJ2-5; TRBD2 matches at 9 bases. The CDR3 spans 15 residues. Germline V lookup: CDR1 SGDLS, CDR2 YYNGEE. Trimming cost V 7 bases and J 1 base; bases outside gene matches: 8.